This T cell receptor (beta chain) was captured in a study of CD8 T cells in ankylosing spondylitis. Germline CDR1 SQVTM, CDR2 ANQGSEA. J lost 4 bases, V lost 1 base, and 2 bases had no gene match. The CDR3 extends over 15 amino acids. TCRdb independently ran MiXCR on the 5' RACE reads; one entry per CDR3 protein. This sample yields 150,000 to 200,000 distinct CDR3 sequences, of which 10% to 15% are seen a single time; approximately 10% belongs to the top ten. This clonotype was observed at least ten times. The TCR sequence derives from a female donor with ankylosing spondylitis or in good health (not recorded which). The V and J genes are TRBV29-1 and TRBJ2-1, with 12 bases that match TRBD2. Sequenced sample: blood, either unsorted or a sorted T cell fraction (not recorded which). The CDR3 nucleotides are TGCAGCGTTGAAGGGACTAGCGGGACATACAATGAGCAGTTCTTC. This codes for CSVEGTSGTYNEQFF.